The clone carrying this T cell receptor gamma chain was recorded only once. Its antigen is unknown. This likely reflects a read error, since a far larger clone is one base away. Germline values: CDR1 GITISATS, CDR2 ISYDGTV (reference sequence). This CDR3 contains 17 residues. TCRdb fed the RT-PCR reads into CATT to redo clone calling. Found here are around 290 gamma-chain clones, 10% to 14% of them singletons; the top ten hold around 30%. This sample stems from a study of gammadelta T cells in human blood. The study, taken as a whole, reports: Polyclonal expansion of innate γδ T cells after birth appeared microbially driven.

Source material: Vgamma9Vdelta2 gamma-delta T cells from cord blood. The sequence was obtained from a newborn. The J gene is TRGJP, the V gene TRGV9. No J gene is reported in TCRdb; it was inferred here by comparing the DNA with germline. CDR3 in DNA: TGTGCCTTGCGGGATTCACCCTGGTCGTTGGGCAAAAAAATCAAGGTATTT. Protein sequence: CALRDSPWSLGKKIKVF.